The following is a T cell receptor beta chain sequence with its context. The sample comes from a study of blood T cell repertoires in COVID-19. For the study at large: Spain, Italy and the United States supplied samples that represented acute and convalescent COVID-19. T cells, B-cell-depleted T cells, or PBMCs supplied cDNA or gDNA.

In the authors' workflow: Scientists estimated how many nucleated cells there were by amplifying reference gene primers. Assay: immunoSEQ multiplex PCR; the TCRdb copy retains only in-frame clones and omits some. V, J and clone size were drawn from that table, and D and trimming were deduced from the DNA. The repertoire holds 140,000 or so clones, with roughly 79% as singletons. This TCR came from a woman aged 55-69 years with acute or convalescent COVID-19. Material for sequencing was peripheral blood.

In DNA, the CDR3 is TGTGCCAGCAGCGCAGGGGTCTCTTCGGTTTACAATGAGCAGTTCTTC. Translating it yields CASSAGVSSVYNEQFF. This sequence joins TRBV9 and TRBJ2-1, with D perhaps matching TRBD1 (6 bases). Germline-derived CDR1 and CDR2 are SGDLS and YYNGEE. Trimming removed 3 bases from V and 4 bases from J, with 17 bases in between. The CDR3 contains 16 residues.